The 31 T cell receptor beta chains listed next were all sequenced from one sample in a study of cytomegalovirus exposure and HLA in healthy donors. PCR used 60 Vbeta primers and 13 Jbeta primers. Measured with immunoSEQ multiplex PCR; TCRdb has only the in-frame clones, and not every one. The sample table sets out about 120,000 clones. The specimen was PBMCs. The receptors derive from a middle-aged man in good health and CMV-seropositive.

The V call is TRBV7-2, the J call TRBJ2-5, with D tentatively TRBD1 (6 bases). Germline assignment: CDR1 SGHTA and CDR2 FQGNSA. V shed 11 bases and J shed 7 bases, with 20 bases lying between them. The CDR3 is 13 amino acids. The CDR3 DNA reads TGTGCCGGATCGTTCTCAGGGGTGGGGACCCAGTACTTC. Translating gives CAGSFSGVGTQYF.

The J gene is TRBJ2-1, the V gene TRBV7-9, with D possibly TRBD1 on 5 matching bases. CDR3 length: 15 residues. Germline CDR1 and CDR2: SEHNR and FQNEAQ (reference sequence). Deletions cut 5 bases from V and 6 bases from J, with 17 bases between. CDR3 nucleotides: TGTGCCAGCAGCGACCTAGGGGAAACGGTCAATGAGCAGTTCTTC. Residues: CASSDLGETVNEQFF.

On this clone itself: A read error may produce the germline difference seen at one junction end. The chain recombines TRBV7-9 with TRBJ2-7; TRBD1 aligns across 10 bases. CDR1 and CDR2 from the germline V gene are SEHNR and FQNEAQ (reference sequence). The CDR3 totals 14 residues. CDR3 residues: CASSLVAGTGESSF. The CDR3 DNA is TGTGCCAGCAGCTTGGTTGCCGGGACAGGGGAGTCCTCCTTC.

Points on this clone: The CDR3 does not end in the conserved phenylalanine or tryptophan, so this is likely a read error. The genes are TRBV30 and TRBJ1-1; 7 positions agree with TRBD1. Per germline, CDR1 GTSNPN and CDR2 SVGIG (reference sequence). This CDR3 comprises 13 residues. Unmatched junction bases numbered 4, after V lost 3 bases and J lost 3 bases. The CDR3 loop reads CAWRTDRDTEAFV. The CDR3 DNA sequence: TGTGCCTGGAGAACCGACAGGGACACTGAAGCTTTCGTT.

The chain has TRBV15 and TRBJ1-5, with 7 bases identical to TRBD1. The CDR3 extends over 13 amino acids. V shed 0 bases and J 7 bases; nucleotides not matched to a gene: 0. Germline V gives CDR1 LNHNV, CDR2 YYDKDF (reference sequence). In DNA form, the CDR3 reads TGTGCCACCAGCAGAGACAGGGGGCAGCCCCAGCATTTT. Amino acid sequence: CATSRDRGQPQHF.

The rearrangement uses TRBV7-9 and TRBJ2-5, with 7 bases identical to TRBD1. Germline loops: CDR1 SEHNR, CDR2 FQNEAQ (reference sequence). After removal of 3 bases from V and 2 bases from J, the junction contained 6 bases not matched to a gene. The CDR3 loop spans 15 amino acids. CDR3 residues: CASSFRDREQETQYF. CDR3 sequence (DNA): TGTGCCAGCAGCTTCCGGGACAGAGAACAAGAGACCCAGTACTTC.

The gene calls are TRBV5-6 and TRBJ2-2; a possible D gene is TRBD2 (5 bases). The CDR3 extends over 16 amino acids. Germline CDR1 reads SGHDT; CDR2 reads YYEEEE. V lost 0 bases, J lost 1 base, and 10 bases lay in between. The CDR3 is CASSLGSGRNTGELFF. The CDR3 nucleotides are TGTGCCAGCAGCTTGGGCAGCGGAAGGAACACCGGGGAGCTGTTTTTT.

The chain joins TRBV25-1 to TRBJ2-4; possible D gene TRBD2, 6 bases. V gave up 1 base and J gave up 7 bases, with 14 bases separating them. Germline loops: CDR1 MGHDK, CDR2 SYGVNS. There are 15 residues in the CDR3. Here the CDR3 reads CASSEFNRDSNIQYF. The DNA of the CDR3 is TGTGCCAGCAGTGAATTCAACCGGGACTCGAACATTCAGTACTTC.

The chain carries TRBV9 and TRBJ1-1; D ambiguous. Germline V gene lookup returns CDR1 SGDLS and CDR2 YYNGEE. The CDR3 consists of 12 residues. Trimming stripped 5 bases from V and 10 bases from J, with 15 bases between. CDR3 in amino acids: CASSSLNERAFF. The CDR3 region has the DNA TGTGCCAGCAGTTCGCTCAACGAGAGAGCTTTCTTT.

The chain has TRBV9 and TRBJ2-1; D may be TRBD2 (6 bases). The CDR3 sequence is 18 residues long. The V end lost 0 bases, the J end lost 2 bases, and 18 bases lay between the germline ends. Germline V CDR1 and CDR2: SGDLS, YYNGEE. CDR3 DNA: TGTGCCAGCAGCGTAGAGATCGAGGGGACTCATACCTACAATGAGCAGTTCTTC. Translation: CASSVEIEGTHTYNEQFF. Drawing the rest from reference TRBV9 and TRBJ2-1, the complete variable domain is DSGVTQTPKHLITATGQRVTLRCSPRSGDLSVYWYQQSLDQGLQFLIQYYNGEERAKGNILERFSAQQFPDLHSELNLSSLELGDSALYFCASSVEIEGTHTYNEQFFGPGTRLTVL.

The V gene is TRBV6-5, the J gene TRBJ2-3; D remains ambiguous. Germline-derived CDR1 and CDR2 are MNHEY and SVGAGI. This CDR3 spans 16 amino acids. The ends were cut back, 3 bases at V and 5 bases at J, with 18 bases in the middle. CDR3 sequence: CASSYVSRRGRDTQYF. The CDR3 region has the DNA TGTGCCAGCAGTTATGTCTCGAGACGCGGTCGAGATACGCAGTATTTT.

This chain uses TRBV7-8 with TRBJ1-5; D is perhaps TRBD1 (5 bases). This CDR3 has 15 residues. With 5 bases removed from V and 4 bases from J, the gap between germline ends came to 15 bases. CDR1 and CDR2 (germline): SGHVS, FQNEAQ. CDR3 sequence reads: CASSGGTGGNQPQHF. CDR3 nucleotide sequence: TGTGCCAGCAGCGGGGGGACGGGGGGGAATCAGCCCCAGCATTTT.

Worth noting for this clone: Other DNA sequences within the sample encode an identical CDR3. The V gene is TRBV6-5, the J gene TRBJ1-5; 9 positions agree with TRBD1. The CDR3 has 15 amino acids. V shed 6 bases and J 6 bases; nucleotides not matched to a gene: 9. The germline V gene encodes CDR1 MNHEY and CDR2 SVGAGI. The chain's CDR3 is CASRGPGQGGQPQHF. The CDR3 DNA reads TGTGCCAGCAGGGGACCGGGACAGGGTGGTCAGCCCCAGCATTTT.

The chain combines TRBV5-1 with TRBJ1-1; D is unresolved. The germline V and J ends were trimmed by 0 bases and 0 bases, with 3 bases remaining between them. Germline V gene data show CDR1 as SGHRS and CDR2 as YFSETQ. CDR3 length equals 13 residues. CDR3 protein: CASSLDMNTEAFF. CDR3 nucleotide sequence: TGCGCCAGCAGCTTGGACATGAACACTGAAGCTTTCTTT.

The chain uses TRBV6-6 and TRBJ2-1; 7 bases map to TRBD2. V trimming: 5 bases; J trimming: 7 bases; junction bases outside the gene matches: 11. Germline CDR1 MNHNY, CDR2 SVGAGI (reference sequence). The CDR3 has 15 amino acids. CDR3 sequence reads: CASSTLAGVVNEQFF. The DNA for the CDR3 is TGTGCCAGCAGTACGCTGGCGGGAGTAGTGAATGAGCAGTTCTTC.

The chain recombines TRBV5-6 with TRBJ1-5, with D tentatively TRBD1 (5 bases). Per the germline V gene, CDR1 is SGHDT and CDR2 is YYEEEE. The CDR3 runs to 14 residues. Deletions cut 4 bases from V and 4 bases from J, with 12 bases between. This CDR3 is CASSNWGGNQPQHF. The CDR3 bases are TGTGCCAGCAGCAATTGGGGGGGGAATCAGCCCCAGCATTTT.

This chain links TRBV4-3 with TRBJ1-1; 11 nucleotides match TRBD1. The CDR3 is made up of 14 amino acids. Germline CDR1 and CDR2: LGHNA and YSLEER. J gave up 11 bases and V 3 bases, and 8 bases lay outside the gene matches. CDR3: CASSQGQGELGAFF. In DNA, the CDR3 is TGCGCCAGCAGCCAGGGACAGGGGGAACTCGGGGCTTTCTTT.

The rearrangement links TRBV5-1 to TRBJ1-5; TRBD1 matches at 8 bases. The CDR3 loop spans 15 amino acids. Per the germline V gene, CDR1 is SGHRS and CDR2 is YFSETQ. Trimming took 4 bases from V and 1 from J; bases not matched to a gene: 4. The CDR3 DNA reads as TGCGCCAGCAGCCCCGGGACAGGAAGCAATCAGCCCCAGCATTTT. Translation: CASSPGTGSNQPQHF. The whole variable domain, filled in from reference TRBV5-1 and TRBJ1-5, reads KAGVTQTPRYLIKTRGQQVTLSCSPISGHRSVSWYQQTPGQGLQFLFEYFSETQRNKGNFPGRFSGRQFSNSRSEMNVSTLELGDSALYLCASSPGTGSNQPQHFGDGTRLSIL.

The J gene is TRBJ2-3, the V gene TRBV4-3; the D gene is possibly TRBD1 (6 bases). The ends were cut back, 0 bases at V and 0 bases at J, with 7 bases in the middle. Germline V gene sequence: CDR1 LGHNA, CDR2 YSLEER. The CDR3 consists of 15 residues. The CDR3 DNA reads as TGCGCCAGCAGCCAAGACGGACAGAGCACAGATACGCAGTATTTT. This gives the protein CASSQDGQSTDTQYF.

This rearrangement joins TRBV6-1 to TRBJ2-7; 7 bases fit TRBD1. There are 15 residues in the CDR3. V lost 4 bases to trimming and J lost 3 bases; unmatched junction nucleotides: 9. The germline V gene has CDR1 MNHNS and CDR2 SASEGT. CDR3 DNA: TGTGCCAGCAGTGGTTATAGGGGGCTGAGCTACGAGCAGTACTTC. It specifies CASSGYRGLSYEQYF.

The rearrangement joins TRBV5-6 to TRBJ1-6; D unresolved. The germline V gene encodes CDR1 SGHDT and CDR2 YYEEEE. V was trimmed by 0 bases and J by 9 bases, leaving 13 bases between them. This CDR3 is 15 amino acids long. In DNA, the CDR3 is TGTGCCAGCAGCTTGGCGGGTTTGGATGGTTCACCCCTCCACTTT. Protein product: CASSLAGLDGSPLHF.

This chain joins TRBV6-1 and TRBJ2-2; TRBD2 matches at 12 bases. The junction had 15 bases not matched to a gene; V was cut back by 3 bases and J by 4 bases. Germline V gene sequence: CDR1 MNHNS, CDR2 SASEGT. The CDR3 runs to 20 residues. The CDR3 here is CASSDTGLAGPFGFTGELFF. In DNA form, the CDR3 reads TGTGCCAGCAGTGATACCGGACTAGCGGGACCTTTTGGGTTCACCGGGGAGCTGTTTTTT.

This chain joins TRBV10-3 and TRBJ2-6, with 7 bases lining up with TRBD1. The V gene's germline CDR1 is ENHRY and CDR2 SYGVKD. After removal of 8 bases from V and 2 bases from J, the junction contained 12 bases not matched to a gene. There are 17 residues in the CDR3. CDR3 in amino acids: CAISPQGTGAGANVLTF. The DNA for the CDR3 is TGTGCCATCTCCCCACAGGGTACAGGGGCTGGGGCCAACGTCCTGACTTTC.

This rearrangement joins TRBV2 to TRBJ2-2, with 10 bases aligning to TRBD2. The length of the CDR3 is 16 residues. V gave up 8 bases and J gave up 6 bases; unmatched junction bases: 12. Germline-derived CDR1 and CDR2 are SNHLY and FYNNEI. The CDR3 bases are TGTGCCAGCGCAGCGGGAGGGCCCAGAAGTCCCGGGGAGCTGTTTTTT. Translated, it gives CASAAGGPRSPGELFF.

The rearrangement uses TRBV7-2 and TRBJ2-1; the match to TRBD1 covers 10 bases. After removal of 5 bases from V and 9 bases from J, the junction contained 7 bases not matched to a gene. This CDR3 is 14 amino acids long. Germline CDR1 reads SGHTA; CDR2 reads FQGNSA. The CDR3 coding sequence is TGTGCCAGCAGCCCGGGACAGGGGTCTGTTGAGCAGTTCTTC. Translated, it gives CASSPGQGSVEQFF.

This chain uses TRBV6-1 with TRBJ2-1, with TRBD2 matching 10 bases. The junction had 4 bases not matched to a gene; V was cut back by 2 bases and J by 9 bases. The CDR3 totals 14 residues. Germline V gives CDR1 MNHNS, CDR2 SASEGT. CDR3 in amino acids: CASSELAGVLEQFF. DNA of the CDR3: TGTGCCAGCAGTGAACTAGCGGGAGTTCTTGAGCAGTTCTTC.

The chain joins TRBV5-1 to TRBJ2-7; 10 bases are shared with TRBD1. Germline loops: CDR1 SGHRS, CDR2 YFSETQ. This CDR3 has 16 residues. The V gene end was trimmed by 4 bases and the J gene end by 2 bases; junction bases not matched to a gene: 9. The chain's CDR3 is CASSPQGQGKAYEQYF. In DNA form, the CDR3 reads TGCGCCAGCAGCCCGCAGGGACAGGGGAAGGCCTACGAGCAGTACTTC. Together with reference TRBV5-1 and TRBJ2-7, the CDR3 gives the full variable domain: KAGVTQTPRYLIKTRGQQVTLSCSPISGHRSVSWYQQTPGQGLQFLFEYFSETQRNKGNFPGRFSGRQFSNSRSEMNVSTLELGDSALYLCASSPQGQGKAYEQYFGPGTRLTVT.

The chain combines TRBV19 with TRBJ2-5; D is possibly TRBD1 (5 bases). The CDR3 runs 14 residues. Germline V gene sequence: CDR1 LNHDA, CDR2 SQIVND (reference sequence). Trimming shortened V by 5 bases and J by 5 bases, and 15 bases separated the two germline ends. DNA of the CDR3: TGTGCCAGTAGTCATGACAGTTCTCGGGAGACCCAGTACTTC. As protein: CASSHDSSRETQYF.

To note about this clone: A junction end diverges from the germline sequence, so it may reflect a read error. The chain recombines TRBV7-7 with TRBJ2-1, with 7 positions matching TRBD2. Germline lookup yields CDR1 SSHAT and CDR2 FNYEAQ (reference sequence). The CDR3 has 15 residues. CDR3 region: CASSRTRSGKDEQFF. Written as DNA, the CDR3 is TGTGCTAGCAGCCGGACTAGGAGTGGTAAGGATGAGCAGTTCTTC.

CDR3 DNA: TGCGCCAGCAGCTTGGCAGTGAACACCGGGGAGCTGTTTTTT. Residues: CASSLAVNTGELFF. This chain links TRBV5-1 with TRBJ2-2; D gene uncertain. The CDR3 consists of 14 residues. Trimming cost V 0 bases and J 1 base, with 4 bases left between them. Per germline, CDR1 SGHRS and CDR2 YFSETQ.

The genes are TRBV19 and TRBJ2-5, with a possible D match to TRBD1 (5 bases). The end of the DNA fits TRBJ2-7 better, so the J call may be wrong. The germline V gene has CDR1 LNHDA and CDR2 SQIVND (reference sequence). The CDR3 spans 12 residues. This CDR3 reads CASQGFSYEQYF. CDR3 sequence (DNA): TGTGCCAGTCAGGGCTTCTCCTACGAGCAGTACTTC.